These T cell receptor beta chains were read from a single sample in a study of radiation and T cells in renal cell carcinoma. TCRdb keeps only in-frame clones here, not all; method: immunoSEQ multiplex PCR. This table has approximately 150,000 clones, 75% to 90% appearing once. Sequencing used blood, obtained from a patient whose treatment included radiotherapy and nephrectomy. Receptors originate from a woman between 50 and 59 years old with renal cell carcinoma. Each CDR3 is given with its conserved first and last residue. The D gene is left open where the match is weak. The listing skips clone size in some rows; elsewhere it reads once, few, many or a size class.

J: TRBJ1-3
size: once
D: NA
V: TRBV28
DNA: TGTGCCAGCAGTTTGGATTACTCTGGAAACACCATATATTTT
CDR3: CASSLDYSGNTIYF

J: TRBJ2-7
size: once
D: NA
V: TRBV11-3
DNA: TGTGCCAGCAGCTTAGGATGGGGCTACGAGCAGTACTTC
CDR3: CASSLGWGYEQYF

J: TRBJ1-2
size: NA
D: NA
V: TRBV11-2
DNA: TGTGCCAGCAGCTTAGGAGGGGCCCAAGGGGGCTACACCTTC
CDR3: CASSLGGAQGGYTF

J: TRBJ1-1
size: NA
D: NA
V: TRBV6-5
DNA: TGTGCCAGCAGTTACTCGAGTGGGGACACTGAAGCTTTCTTT
CDR3: CASSYSSGDTEAFF

J: TRBJ2-6
size: once
D: TRBD2
V: TRBV9
DNA: TGTGCCAGCAGCCCTCTCACTAGCGGGGGGTATGGGGCCAACGTCCTGACTTTC
CDR3: CASSPLTSGGYGANVLTF

J: TRBJ2-5
size: NA
D: NA
V: TRBV4-2
DNA: TGTGCCAGCAGCCCGGCAGGTTTCCAAGAGACCCAGTACTTC
CDR3: CASSPAGFQETQYF

J: TRBJ2-1
size: NA
D: NA
V: TRBV6-1
DNA: TGTGCCAGCACTGAACTAGAGTCGGTCTACAATGAGCAGTTCTTC
CDR3: CASTELESVYNEQFF

J: TRBJ2-3
size: NA
D: NA
V: TRBV5-1
DNA: TGCGCCAGCAGCTTCCGATCGGGTGGCGATACGCAGTATTTT
CDR3: CASSFRSGGDTQYF

J: TRBJ1-2
size: once
D: TRBD1
V: TRBV6-5
DNA: TGTGCCAGCAGTCGCTCTGGAGACAGGGTCTATGGCTACACCTTC
CDR3: CASSRSGDRVYGYTF

J: TRBJ1-3
size: NA
D: TRBD1
V: TRBV9
DNA: TGTGCCAGCAGCGTAGATGCAGGGGGCACTGGAAACACCATATATTTT
CDR3: CASSVDAGGTGNTIYF

J: TRBJ2-7
size: NA
D: TRBD2
V: TRBV7-2
DNA: TGTGCCAGCAGCTTATTCCTAGCGGGAGGTGACGAGCAGTACTTC
CDR3: CASSLFLAGGDEQYF

J: TRBJ2-7
size: NA
D: TRBD1
V: TRBV5-1
DNA: TGCGCCAGCAGCCTGGTAGGGACAGGGGATGAGCAGTACTTC
CDR3: CASSLVGTGDEQYF

J: TRBJ1-6
size: NA
D: TRBD1
V: TRBV7-2
DNA: TGTGCCAGCAGCTTAGGGGGGACAGGGCTATCACCCCTCCACTTT
CDR3: CASSLGGTGLSPLHF

J: TRBJ2-2
size: NA
D: NA
V: TRBV15
DNA: TGTGCCACCAGCCTCAAACGGGGCACCGGGGAGCTGTTTTTT
CDR3: CATSLKRGTGELFF

J: TRBJ2-1
size: NA
D: TRBD1
V: TRBV19
DNA: TGTGCCAGTAGTATTTTCGAGACAGGGGACTCCTACAATGAGCAGTTCTTC
CDR3: CASSIFETGDSYNEQFF

J: TRBJ1-2
size: NA
D: TRBD1
V: TRBV27
DNA: TGTGCCAGCACCCATATCCCGGGACAGGGGGCGGGTGGCTACACCTTC
CDR3: CASTHIPGQGAGGYTF

J: TRBJ1-4
size: NA
D: NA
V: TRBV28
DNA: TGTGCCAGCAGTCCCATACAGGGCCTTAATGAAAAACTGTTTTTT
CDR3: CASSPIQGLNEKLFF

J: TRBJ2-5
size: NA
D: NA
V: TRBV19
DNA: TGTGCCAGTAAGAAAAAGACAGTACCCCAAGAGACCCAGTACTTC
CDR3: CASKKKTVPQETQYF

J: TRBJ2-7
size: NA
D: NA
V: TRBV18
DNA: TGTGCCAGCTCACCCCAACAGGGATCCTACGAGCAGTACTTC
CDR3: CASSPQQGSYEQYF

J: TRBJ2-1
size: once
D: TRBD1
V: TRBV5-1
DNA: TGCGCCAGCAGCTTGGGTCAGGGGGCTGGGCAGTTCTTC
CDR3: CASSLGQGAGQFF

J: TRBJ2-7
size: NA
D: NA
V: TRBV5-1
DNA: TGCGCCAGCAGCTTTGGACCACCAGTGAGTCACGAGCAGTACTTC
CDR3: CASSFGPPVSHEQYF

J: TRBJ1-3
size: NA
D: NA
V: TRBV6-6
DNA: TGTGCCAGCAGGCCCACAGGGTCCGGAGGAAACACCATATATTTT
CDR3: CASRPTGSGGNTIYF

J: TRBJ1-5
size: NA
D: TRBD1
V: TRBV7-9
DNA: TGTGCCAGCAGTCAGTCCGGGCAGGGGGCCAATCAGCCCCAGCATTTT
CDR3: CASSQSGQGANQPQHF

J: TRBJ2-7
size: NA
D: TRBD1
V: TRBV27
DNA: TGTGCCAGCAGCTTAGAAGGGACAGCTCAGGTCGAGCAGTACTTC
CDR3: CASSLEGTAQVEQYF

J: TRBJ2-7
size: NA
D: TRBD2
V: TRBV6-5
DNA: TGTGCCACCAAGCCAGCGGGATCCTACGAGCAGTACTTC
CDR3: CATKPAGSYEQYF

J: TRBJ1-2
size: NA
D: NA
V: TRBV7-2
DNA: TGTGCCAGCAGCTTGTTAGGACAGTCCTATGGCTACACCTTC
CDR3: CASSLLGQSYGYTF

J: TRBJ1-1
size: NA
D: NA
V: TRBV28
DNA: TGTGCCAGCAGTTTATTATCGGGGAACACTGAAGCTTTCTTT
CDR3: CASSLLSGNTEAFF

J: TRBJ2-1
size: NA
D: TRBD2
V: TRBV5-4
DNA: TGTGCCAGCAGCCTTAGCGGGAGGGACAATGAGCAGTTCTTC
CDR3: CASSLSGRDNEQFF

J: TRBJ1-2
size: NA
D: NA
V: TRBV19
DNA: TGTGCCAGTAGTCCCCGGAGGCTACAGGGCTACACCTTC
CDR3: CASSPRRLQGYTF

J: TRBJ2-7
size: NA
D: TRBD1
V: TRBV28
DNA: TGTGCCAGCAGCCACAGGGGCATGACCTACGAGCAGTACTTC
CDR3: CASSHRGMTYEQYF

J: TRBJ2-3
size: NA
D: NA
V: TRBV28
DNA: TGTGCCACGCTACGCGACACTAGCACAGATACGCAGTATTTT
CDR3: CATLRDTSTDTQYF

J: TRBJ1-1
size: once
D: NA
V: TRBV4-3
DNA: TGCGCCAGCAGCCAAGACGGAGAGGGTGCTGAAGCTTTCTTT
CDR3: CASSQDGEGAEAFF

J: TRBJ1-4
size: NA
D: TRBD1
V: TRBV7-6
DNA: TGTGCCAGCAGCTTATCCCACACAGGGGGAAATGAAAAACTGTTTTTT
CDR3: CASSLSHTGGNEKLFF

J: TRBJ2-3
size: NA
D: TRBD1
V: TRBV4-3
DNA: TGCGCCAGCAGCCACCTCCAAGGGGGCATGAGCACAGATACGCAGTATTTT
CDR3: CASSHLQGGMSTDTQYF

J: TRBJ1-2
size: NA
D: NA
V: TRBV6-1
DNA: TGTGCCAGCAGTGAAGCTACAGCCAACTATGGCTACACCTTC
CDR3: CASSEATANYGYTF